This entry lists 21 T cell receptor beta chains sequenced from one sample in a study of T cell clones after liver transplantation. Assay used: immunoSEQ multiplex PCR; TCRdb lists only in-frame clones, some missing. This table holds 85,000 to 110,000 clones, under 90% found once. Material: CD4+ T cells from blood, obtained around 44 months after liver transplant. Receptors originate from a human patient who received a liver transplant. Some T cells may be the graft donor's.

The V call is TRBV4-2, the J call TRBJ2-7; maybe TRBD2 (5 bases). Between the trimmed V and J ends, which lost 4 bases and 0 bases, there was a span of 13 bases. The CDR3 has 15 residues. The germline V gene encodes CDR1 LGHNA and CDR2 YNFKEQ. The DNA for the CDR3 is TGTGCCAGCAGCCTCACGGACGGGGACTCCTACGAGCAGTACTTC. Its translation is CASSLTDGDSYEQYF.

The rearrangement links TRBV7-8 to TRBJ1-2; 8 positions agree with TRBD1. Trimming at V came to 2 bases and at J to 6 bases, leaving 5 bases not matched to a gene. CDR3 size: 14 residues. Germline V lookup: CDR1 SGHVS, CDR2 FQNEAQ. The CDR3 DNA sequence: TGTGCCAGCAGCTTAAACAGGGGGTTTAATGGCTACACCTTC. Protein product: CASSLNRGFNGYTF.

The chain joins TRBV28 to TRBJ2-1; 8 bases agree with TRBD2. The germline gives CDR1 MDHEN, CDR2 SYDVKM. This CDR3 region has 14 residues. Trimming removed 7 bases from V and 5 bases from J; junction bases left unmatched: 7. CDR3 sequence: CASISGKGNNEQFF. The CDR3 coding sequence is TGTGCCAGCATTAGCGGGAAGGGGAACAATGAGCAGTTCTTC.

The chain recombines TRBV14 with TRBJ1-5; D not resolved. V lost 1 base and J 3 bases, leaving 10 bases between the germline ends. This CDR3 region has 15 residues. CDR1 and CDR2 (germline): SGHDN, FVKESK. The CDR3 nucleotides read TGTGCCAGCAGCCAAGGGTTCGGCAACAATCAGCCCCAGCATTTT. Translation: CASSQGFGNNQPQHF.

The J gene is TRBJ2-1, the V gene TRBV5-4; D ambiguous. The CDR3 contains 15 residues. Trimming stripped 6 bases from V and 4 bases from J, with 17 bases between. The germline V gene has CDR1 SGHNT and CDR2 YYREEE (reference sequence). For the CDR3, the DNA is TGTGCCAGCACCTCTCTCACCGGGCCATACAATGAGCAGTTCTTC. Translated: CASTSLTGPYNEQFF.

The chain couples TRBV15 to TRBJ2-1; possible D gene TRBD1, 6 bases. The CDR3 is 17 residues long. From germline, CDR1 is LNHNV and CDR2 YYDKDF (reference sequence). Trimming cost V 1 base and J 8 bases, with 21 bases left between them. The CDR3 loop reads CATSRGLPGRGTYEQFF. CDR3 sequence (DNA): TGTGCCACCAGCAGAGGTTTGCCGGGCAGGGGTACTTATGAGCAGTTCTTC.

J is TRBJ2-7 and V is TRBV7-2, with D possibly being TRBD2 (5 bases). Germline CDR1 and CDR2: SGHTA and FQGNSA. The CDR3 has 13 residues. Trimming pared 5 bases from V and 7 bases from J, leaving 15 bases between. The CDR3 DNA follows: TGTGCCAGCAGCCTCGGCCCCGGGATAGAGCAGTACTTC. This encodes CASSLGPGIEQYF.

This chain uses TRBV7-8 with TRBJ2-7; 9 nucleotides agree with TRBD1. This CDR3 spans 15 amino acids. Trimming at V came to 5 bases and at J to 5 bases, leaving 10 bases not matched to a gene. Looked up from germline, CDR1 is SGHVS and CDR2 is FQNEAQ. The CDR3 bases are TGTGCCAGCAGCCGGGACGGGAGGACAGGGGACGAGCAGTACTTC. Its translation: CASSRDGRTGDEQYF.

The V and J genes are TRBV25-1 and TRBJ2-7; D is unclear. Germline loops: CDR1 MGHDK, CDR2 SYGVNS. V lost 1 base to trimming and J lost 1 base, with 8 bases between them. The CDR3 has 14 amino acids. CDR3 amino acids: CASSECWESYEQYF. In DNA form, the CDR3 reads TGTGCCAGCAGTGAATGTTGGGAATCCTACGAGCAGTACTTC.

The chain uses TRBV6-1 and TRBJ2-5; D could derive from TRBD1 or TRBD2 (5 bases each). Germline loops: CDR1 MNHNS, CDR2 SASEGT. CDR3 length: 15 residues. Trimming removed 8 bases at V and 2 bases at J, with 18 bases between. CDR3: CASHKRREWQETQYF. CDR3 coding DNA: TGTGCCAGCCACAAACGCAGGGAGTGGCAAGAGACCCAGTACTTC.

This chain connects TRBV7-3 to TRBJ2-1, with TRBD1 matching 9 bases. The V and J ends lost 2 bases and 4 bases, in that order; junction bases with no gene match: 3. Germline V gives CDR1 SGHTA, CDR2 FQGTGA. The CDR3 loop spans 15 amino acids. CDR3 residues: CASSLYRGPYNEQFF. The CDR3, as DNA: TGTGCCAGCAGCTTATACAGGGGGCCGTACAATGAGCAGTTCTTC. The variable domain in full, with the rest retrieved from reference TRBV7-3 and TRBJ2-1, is GAGVSQTPSNKVTEKGKYVELRCDPISGHTALYWYRQSLGQGPEFLIYFQGTGAADDSGLPNDRFFAVRPEGSVSTLKIQRTERGDSAVYLCASSLYRGPYNEQFFGPGTRLTVL.

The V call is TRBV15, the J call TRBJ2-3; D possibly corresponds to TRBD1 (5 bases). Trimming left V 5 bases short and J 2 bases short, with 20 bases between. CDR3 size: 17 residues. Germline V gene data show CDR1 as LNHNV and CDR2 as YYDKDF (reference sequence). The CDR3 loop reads CATSPPRQTSTTDTQYF. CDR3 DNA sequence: TGTGCCACCAGCCCGCCCCGACAGACCTCAACCACAGATACGCAGTATTTT.

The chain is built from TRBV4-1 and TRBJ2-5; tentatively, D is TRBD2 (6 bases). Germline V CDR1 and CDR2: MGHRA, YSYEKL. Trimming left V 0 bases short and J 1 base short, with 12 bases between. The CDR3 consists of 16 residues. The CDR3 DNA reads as TGCGCCAGCAGCCAAGATACGGGGAGGCCCCAAGAGACCCAGTACTTC. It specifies CASSQDTGRPQETQYF.

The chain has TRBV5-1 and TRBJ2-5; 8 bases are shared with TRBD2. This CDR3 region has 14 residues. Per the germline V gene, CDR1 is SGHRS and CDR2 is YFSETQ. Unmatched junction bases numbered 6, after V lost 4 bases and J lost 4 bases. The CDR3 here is CASSQQRGPETQYF. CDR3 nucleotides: TGCGCCAGCAGCCAACAGCGGGGGCCAGAGACCCAGTACTTC.

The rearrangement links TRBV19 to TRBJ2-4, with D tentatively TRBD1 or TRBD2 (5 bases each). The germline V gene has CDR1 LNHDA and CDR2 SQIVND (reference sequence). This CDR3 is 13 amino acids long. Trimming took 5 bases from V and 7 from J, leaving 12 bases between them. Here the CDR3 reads CASSDTGGNIQYF. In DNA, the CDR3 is TGTGCCAGTAGTGATACAGGCGGGAACATTCAGTACTTC.

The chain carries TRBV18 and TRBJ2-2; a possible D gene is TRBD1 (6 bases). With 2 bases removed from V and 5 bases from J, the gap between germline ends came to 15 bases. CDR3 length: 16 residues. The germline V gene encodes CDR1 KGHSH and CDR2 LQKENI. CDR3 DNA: TGTGCCAGCTCACCAAGTAGCCCAGGGGTAACCGGGGAGCTGTTTTTT. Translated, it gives CASSPSSPGVTGELFF.

CDR3 region: CASSLARNRLNPAEAFF. The CDR3 DNA reads as TGTGCCAGCAGCTTAGCCCGAAATCGACTCAATCCTGCTGAAGCTTTCTTT. The V call is TRBV11-1, the J call TRBJ1-1, with D hard to call. V lost 0 bases to trimming and J lost 6 bases, with 20 bases between them. The germline CDR1 and CDR2 sequences are SGHAT and FQDESV (reference sequence). The CDR3 loop spans 17 amino acids.

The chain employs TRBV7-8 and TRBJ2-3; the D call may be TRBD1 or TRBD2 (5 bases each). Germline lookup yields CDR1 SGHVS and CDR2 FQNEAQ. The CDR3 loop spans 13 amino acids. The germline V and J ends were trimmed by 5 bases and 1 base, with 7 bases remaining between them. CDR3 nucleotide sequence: TGTGCCAGCAGCCGAGGGGGCACAGATACGCAGTATTTT. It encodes CASSRGGTDTQYF.

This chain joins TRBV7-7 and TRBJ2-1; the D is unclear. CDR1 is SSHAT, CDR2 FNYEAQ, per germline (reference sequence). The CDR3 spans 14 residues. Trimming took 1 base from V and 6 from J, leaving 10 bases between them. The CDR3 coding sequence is TGTGCCAGCAGCTTAGGTCCGGGCGTCAATGAGCAGTTCTTC. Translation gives CASSLGPGVNEQFF.

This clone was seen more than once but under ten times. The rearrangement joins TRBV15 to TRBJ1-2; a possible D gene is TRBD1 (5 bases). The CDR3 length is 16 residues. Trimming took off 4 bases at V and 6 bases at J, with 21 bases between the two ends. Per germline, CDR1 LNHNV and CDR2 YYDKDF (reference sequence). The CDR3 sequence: CATSNHRIRAGDGYTF. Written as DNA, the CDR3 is TGTGCCACCAGCAATCATCGAATCAGGGCTGGGGATGGCTACACCTTC.

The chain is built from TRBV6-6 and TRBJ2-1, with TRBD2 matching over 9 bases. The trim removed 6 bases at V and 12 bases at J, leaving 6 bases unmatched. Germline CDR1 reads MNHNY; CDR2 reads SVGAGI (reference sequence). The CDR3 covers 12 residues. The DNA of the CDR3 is TGTGCCAGCAGAGGGGGACTAGCATGGCAGTTCTTC. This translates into CASRGGLAWQFF.